This T cell receptor (beta chain) derives from a study of radiation and T cells in renal cell carcinoma. Study background: Nephrectomy followed 15 Gy stereotactic body radiation by 4 weeks.

Described time point: blood 2 weeks post-SBRT. The treatment: 15 Gy SBRT to primary tumor, nephrectomy 4 weeks later. The patient's renal cell carcinoma had clear cell pathology. To note about this clone: Its antigen is undetermined.

Broader study findings: From baseline, blood top tumor clonotypes peaked at 2 weeks post-radiation.

The CDR3 length is 14 residues. CDR1 is SGHVS, CDR2 FQNEAQ, per germline. Between the trimmed V and J ends, which lost 5 bases and 0 bases, there was a span of 10 bases. Assay used: immunoSEQ multiplex PCR; TCRdb lists only in-frame clones, some missing. The sample contains roughly 130,000 clones, around 89% of which appear only once. Source: blood, taken from a patient whose treatment included radiotherapy and nephrectomy. The chain combines TRBV7-8 with TRBJ1-2; TRBD1 is a possible D gene (5 bases). The TCR originated in a woman in her 70s with renal cell carcinoma. The CDR3 sequence: CASSPQGPNYGYTF. DNA for the CDR3: TGTGCCAGCAGCCCCCAGGGCCCTAACTATGGCTACACCTTC.